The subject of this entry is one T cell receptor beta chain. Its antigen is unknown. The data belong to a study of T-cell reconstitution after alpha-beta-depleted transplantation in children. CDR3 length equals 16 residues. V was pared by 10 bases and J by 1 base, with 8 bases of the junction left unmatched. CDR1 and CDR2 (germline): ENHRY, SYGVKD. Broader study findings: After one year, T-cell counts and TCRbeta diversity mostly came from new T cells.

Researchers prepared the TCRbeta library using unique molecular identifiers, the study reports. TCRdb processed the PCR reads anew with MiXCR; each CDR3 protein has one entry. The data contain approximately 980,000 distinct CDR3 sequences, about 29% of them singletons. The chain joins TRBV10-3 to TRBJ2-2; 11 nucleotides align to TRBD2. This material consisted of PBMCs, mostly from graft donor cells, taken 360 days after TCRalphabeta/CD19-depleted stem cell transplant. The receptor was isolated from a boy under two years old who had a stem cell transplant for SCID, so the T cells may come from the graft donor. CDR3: CATLAGGQGNTGELFF. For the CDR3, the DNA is TGTGCCACCCTAGCGGGGGGTCAGGGGAACACCGGGGAGCTGTTTTTT.